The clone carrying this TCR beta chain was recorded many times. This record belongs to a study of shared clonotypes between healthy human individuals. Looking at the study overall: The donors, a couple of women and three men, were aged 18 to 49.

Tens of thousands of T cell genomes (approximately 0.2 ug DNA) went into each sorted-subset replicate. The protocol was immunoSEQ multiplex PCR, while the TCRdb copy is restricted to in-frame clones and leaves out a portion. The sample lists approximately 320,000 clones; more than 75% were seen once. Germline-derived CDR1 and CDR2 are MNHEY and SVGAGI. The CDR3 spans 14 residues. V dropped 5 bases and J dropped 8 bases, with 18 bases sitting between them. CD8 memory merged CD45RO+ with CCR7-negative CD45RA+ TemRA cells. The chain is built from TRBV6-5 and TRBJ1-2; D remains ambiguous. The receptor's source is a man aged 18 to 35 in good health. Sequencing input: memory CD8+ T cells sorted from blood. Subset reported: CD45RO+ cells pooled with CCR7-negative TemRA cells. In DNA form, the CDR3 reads TGTGCCAGCAGTCCCCTCCACGCCAATAAGGGCTACACCTTC. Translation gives CASSPLHANKGYTF.